The rows below give T cell receptor beta chains drawn from one sample of a study of blood T cell repertoires in COVID-19. Clones were sequenced by immunoSEQ multiplex PCR, and TCRdb holds only the in-frame ones, with some missing. Among 90,000 to 120,000 clones, around 79% were seen once, and the ten largest hold 20% to 25%. Sequenced material: peripheral blood. The origin of the receptors is an older man with active or convalescent COVID-19. The CDR3 runs from the conserved cysteine through the conserved F or W. The D gene is left open where the match is weak. For some rows the clone size is stated as once, few or many, or as a class when expanded; others skip it.

CDR3 | DNA | V | size | J | D
CASSPWRGTASGNTIYF | TGCGCCAGCAGCCCCTGGCGGGGAACAGCCTCTGGAAACACCATATATTTT | TRBV5-1 | . | TRBJ1-3 | .
CASSLGGTRGTEAFF | TGTGCCAGCAGCCTGGGCGGGACTCGAGGCACTGAAGCTTTCTTT | TRBV3-1/TRBV3-2 | . | TRBJ1-1 | .
CASSRVQGAAYNEQFF | TGCGCCAGCAGCCGGGTACAGGGGGCGGCCTACAATGAGCAGTTCTTC | TRBV5-1 | . | TRBJ2-1 | TRBD1
CASSRQGDEQYF | TGTGCCAGCAGCCGACAGGGGGACGAGCAGTACTTC | TRBV3-1/TRBV3-2 | once | TRBJ2-7 | TRBD1
CASSPDLTGAYEQYF | TGTGCCAGCAGCCCAGATCTGACAGGGGCCTACGAGCAGTACTTC | TRBV6-5 | . | TRBJ2-7 | TRBD1
CASSIHPSGGNTGELFF | TGTGCCAGCAGCATTCACCCTAGCGGGGGCAACACCGGGGAGCTGTTTTTT | TRBV3-1/TRBV3-2 | . | TRBJ2-2 | TRBD2
CASGGTYNSPLHF | TGTGCCAGCGGAGGAACCTATAATTCACCCCTCCACTTT | TRBV6-5 | . | TRBJ1-6 | .
CSASALAGGYEQFF | TGCAGTGCTAGTGCACTAGCGGGAGGGTATGAGCAGTTCTTC | TRBV20-1 | . | TRBJ2-1 | TRBD2
CAWSPGGELFF | TGTGCCTGGAGCCCGGGTGGGGAGCTGTTTTTT | TRBV30 | . | TRBJ2-2 | .
CASSLALAGFQETQYF | TGCGCCAGCAGCTTGGCTCTAGCGGGATTCCAAGAGACCCAGTACTTC | TRBV5-1 | . | TRBJ2-5 | TRBD2
CASSSDSPNTGELFF | TGCGCCAGCAGCTCCGACAGCCCGAACACCGGGGAGCTGTTTTTT | TRBV5-1 | . | TRBJ2-2 | .
CASSQESDSSPLHF | TGCGCCAGCAGCCAAGAGTCTGACAGTTCACCCCTCCACTTT | TRBV4-1 | . | TRBJ1-6 | .
CASSDRQEQNYGYTF | TGTGCCAGCAGCGATCGACAGGAACAGAACTATGGCTACACCTTC | TRBV9 | many | TRBJ1-2 | .
CASSLELRLEQYF | TGTGCCAGCAGCTTAGAGCTCCGTCTCGAGCAGTACTTC | TRBV7-2 | . | TRBJ2-7 | .
CASSPAPQSTNEKLFF | TGTGCCAGCAGCCCCGCCCCCCAGTCAACTAATGAAAAACTGTTTTTT | TRBV5-4 | few | TRBJ1-4 | .
CASSPGEGNGQVSGNTIYF | TGTGCCAGCAGCCCTGGAGAGGGAAACGGACAGGTCTCTGGAAACACCATATATTTT | TRBV9 | once | TRBJ1-3 | TRBD1
CASSLRQLVDTEAFF | TGTGCCAGCAGTTTGAGGCAGCTCGTTGACACTGAAGCTTTCTTT | TRBV28 | . | TRBJ1-1 | .
CASSVGANRDGNTIYF | TGTGCCAGCAGCGTAGGGGCCAACAGGGATGGAAACACCATATATTTT | TRBV9 | . | TRBJ1-3 | .
CASSLNQFDTQYF | TGCGCCAGCAGCTTGAATCAGTTCGATACGCAGTATTTT | TRBV5-1 | . | TRBJ2-3 | .
CASSDTQSEQYF | TGCGCCAGCAGCGACACCCAGTCCGAGCAGTACTTC | TRBV5-1 | . | TRBJ2-7 | .
CASSPGVNSPLHF | TGTGCCAGCAGCCCAGGGGTTAATTCACCCCTCCACTTT | TRBV9 | . | TRBJ1-6 | .
CASSLQGAQPQHF | TGTGCCAGCAGCCTACAGGGGGCCCAGCCCCAGCATTTT | TRBV7-9 | . | TRBJ1-5 | TRBD1
CASSYGVLAGGFTDTQYF | TGTGCCAGCAGTTACGGGGTGTTGGCGGGAGGTTTCACAGATACGCAGTATTTT | TRBV6-2/TRBV6-3 | . | TRBJ2-3 | TRBD2
CAISDAKREHNEQFF | TGTGCCATCAGTGACGCTAAGCGGGAGCACAATGAGCAGTTCTTC | TRBV10-3 | . | TRBJ2-1 | TRBD2
CACVNTEAFF | TGTGCCTGCGTGAACACTGAAGCTTTCTTT | TRBV30 | few | TRBJ1-1 | .
CASSATVNTEAFF | TGTGCCAGCAGTGCCACGGTGAACACTGAAGCTTTCTTT | TRBV6-1 | . | TRBJ1-1 | .